This T cell receptor beta chain was retrieved from a study of cytomegalovirus exposure and HLA in healthy donors. Background on the study: The 550 to 800 first-cohort repertoires and the roughly 120 validation repertoires shared the same platform, a later analysis reported. Broader study findings: Accounts indicate the classifier identified cytomegalovirus status with strong specificity and sensitivity. According to a subsequent analysis, TCR clusters identified in the first cohort showed a tendency to co-occur across the approximately 120 validation repertoires.

CDR3 length: 13 residues. Trimming removed 4 bases from V and 0 bases from J, with 7 bases in between. CDR1 is SGHAT, CDR2 FQDESV, per germline (reference sequence). Sequenced by immunoSEQ multiplex PCR; TCRdb stores in-frame clones only, minus some. The table has roughly 120,000 clones, nearly 90% seen once. A note on this clone: The antigen is undetermined.

The receptor's source is a man in his thirties or forties in good health and CMV-seronegative. The material sequenced was PBMCs. The chain couples TRBV11-1 to TRBJ2-7; D uncertain. Here the CDR3 DNA reads TGTGCCAGCAGCTCCATAGTCTCCTACGAGCAGTACTTC. Protein: CASSSIVSYEQYF.